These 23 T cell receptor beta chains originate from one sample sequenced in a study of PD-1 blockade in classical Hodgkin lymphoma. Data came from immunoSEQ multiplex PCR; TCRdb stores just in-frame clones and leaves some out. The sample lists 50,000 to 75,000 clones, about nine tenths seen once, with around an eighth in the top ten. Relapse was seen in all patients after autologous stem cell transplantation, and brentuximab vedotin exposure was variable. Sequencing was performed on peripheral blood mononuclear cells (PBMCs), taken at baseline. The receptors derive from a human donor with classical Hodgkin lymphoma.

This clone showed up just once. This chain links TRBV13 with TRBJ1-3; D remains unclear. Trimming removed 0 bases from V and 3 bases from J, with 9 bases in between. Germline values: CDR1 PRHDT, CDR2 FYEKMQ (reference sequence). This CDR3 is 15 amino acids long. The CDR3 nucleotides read TGTGCCAGCAGCTTAGGGGTGTCCCTTGGAAACACCATATATTTT. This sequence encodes CASSLGVSLGNTIYF.

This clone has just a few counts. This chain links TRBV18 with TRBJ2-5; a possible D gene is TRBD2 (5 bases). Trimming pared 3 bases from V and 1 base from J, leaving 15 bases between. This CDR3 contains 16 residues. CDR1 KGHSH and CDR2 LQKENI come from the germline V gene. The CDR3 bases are TGTGCCAGCTCACCCGAGGCTAGCCCCCTCCAAGAGACCCAGTACTTC. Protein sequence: CASSPEASPLQETQYF.

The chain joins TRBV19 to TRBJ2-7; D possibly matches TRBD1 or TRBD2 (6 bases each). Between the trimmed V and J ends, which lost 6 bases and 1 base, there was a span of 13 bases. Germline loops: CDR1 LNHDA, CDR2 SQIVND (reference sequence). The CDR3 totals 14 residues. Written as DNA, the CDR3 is TGTGCCAGTAGATGGTCGGGGGCATCCTACGAGCAGTACTTC. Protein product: CASRWSGASYEQYF.

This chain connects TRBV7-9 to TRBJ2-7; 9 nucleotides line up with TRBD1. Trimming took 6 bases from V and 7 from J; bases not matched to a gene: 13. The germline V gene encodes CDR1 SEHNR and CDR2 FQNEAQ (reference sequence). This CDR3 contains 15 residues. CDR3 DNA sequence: TGTGCCAGCAGGGGTGAGGACAGGGGATTCGGTGAGCAGTACTTC. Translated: CASRGEDRGFGEQYF.

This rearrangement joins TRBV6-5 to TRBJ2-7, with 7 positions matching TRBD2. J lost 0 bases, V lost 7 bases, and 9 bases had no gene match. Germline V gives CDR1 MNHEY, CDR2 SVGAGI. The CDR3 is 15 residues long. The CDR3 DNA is TGTGCCAGCATGGTACTAAGCGGGGTCTCCTACGAGCAGTACTTC. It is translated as CASMVLSGVSYEQYF.

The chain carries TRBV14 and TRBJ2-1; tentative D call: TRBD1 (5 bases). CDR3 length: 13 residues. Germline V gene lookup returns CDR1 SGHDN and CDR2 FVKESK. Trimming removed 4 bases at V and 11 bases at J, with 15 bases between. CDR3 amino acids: CASSPWGDRKQFF. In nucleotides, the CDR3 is TGTGCCAGCAGCCCCTGGGGCGACCGCAAGCAGTTCTTC.

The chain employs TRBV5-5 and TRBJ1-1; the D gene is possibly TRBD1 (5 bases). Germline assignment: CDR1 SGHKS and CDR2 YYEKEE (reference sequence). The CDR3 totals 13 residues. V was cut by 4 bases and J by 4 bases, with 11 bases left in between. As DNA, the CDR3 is TGTGCCAGCAGCACTGGGACCCGCACTGAAGCTTTCTTT. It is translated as CASSTGTRTEAFF. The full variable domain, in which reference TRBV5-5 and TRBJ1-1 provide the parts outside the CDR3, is DAGVTQSPTHLIKTRGQQVTLRCSPISGHKSVSWYQQVLGQGPQFIFQYYEKEERGRGNFPDRFSARQFPNYSSELNVNALLLGDSALYLCASSTGTRTEAFFGQGTRLTVV.

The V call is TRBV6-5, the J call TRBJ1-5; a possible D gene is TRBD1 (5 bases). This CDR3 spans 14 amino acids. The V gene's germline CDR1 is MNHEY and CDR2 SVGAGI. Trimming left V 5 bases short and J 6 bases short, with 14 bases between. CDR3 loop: CASSTTGDGQPQHF. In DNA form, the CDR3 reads TGTGCCAGCAGTACGACCGGGGACGGTCAGCCCCAGCATTTT.

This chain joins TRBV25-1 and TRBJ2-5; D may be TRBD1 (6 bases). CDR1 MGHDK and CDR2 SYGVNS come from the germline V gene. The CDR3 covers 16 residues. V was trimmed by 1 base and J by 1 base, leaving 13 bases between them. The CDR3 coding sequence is TGTGCCAGCAGTGAATCGGCAGGGGCGTTCCAAGAGACCCAGTACTTC. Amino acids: CASSESAGAFQETQYF.

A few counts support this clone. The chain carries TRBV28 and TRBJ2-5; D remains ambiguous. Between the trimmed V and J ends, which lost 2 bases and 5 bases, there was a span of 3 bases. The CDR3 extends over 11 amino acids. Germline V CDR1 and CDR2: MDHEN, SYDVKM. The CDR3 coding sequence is TGTGCCAGCAGTTTACTCGAGACCCAGTACTTC. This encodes CASSLLETQYF.

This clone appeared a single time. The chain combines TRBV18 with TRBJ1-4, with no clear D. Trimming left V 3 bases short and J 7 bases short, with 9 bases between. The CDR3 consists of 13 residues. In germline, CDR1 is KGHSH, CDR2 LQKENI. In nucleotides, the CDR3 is TGTGCCAGCTCACCCGCACAACTTGAAAAACTGTTTTTT. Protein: CASSPAQLEKLFF.

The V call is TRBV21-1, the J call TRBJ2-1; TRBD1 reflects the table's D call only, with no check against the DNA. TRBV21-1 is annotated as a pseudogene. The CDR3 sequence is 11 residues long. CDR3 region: CASGQYNEQFF. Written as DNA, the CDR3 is TGTGCCAGCGGACAGTACAATGAGCAGTTCTTC.

The CDR3 loop is CASSFRDKNSYEQYF. CDR3 nucleotide sequence: TGTGCCAGCAGCTTCCGGGACAAAAACTCCTACGAGCAGTACTTC. The chain is built from TRBV7-8 and TRBJ2-7, with a tentative D call TRBD1 (6 bases). The V end was cut by 3 bases, the J end by 0 bases, with 12 bases between. Per the germline V gene, CDR1 is SGHVS and CDR2 is FQNEAQ. The CDR3 has 15 amino acids.

The CDR3 DNA reads TGTGCCAGCAGCCAACCAGGGATCTGGGCTGAAGCTTTCTTT. It yields the protein CASSQPGIWAEAFF. The chain is built from TRBV27 and TRBJ1-1, with D perhaps matching TRBD1 (5 bases). Germline CDR1 reads MNHEY; CDR2 reads SMNVEV (reference sequence). V lost 6 bases, J lost 6 bases, and 17 bases lay in between. CDR3 length: 14 residues.

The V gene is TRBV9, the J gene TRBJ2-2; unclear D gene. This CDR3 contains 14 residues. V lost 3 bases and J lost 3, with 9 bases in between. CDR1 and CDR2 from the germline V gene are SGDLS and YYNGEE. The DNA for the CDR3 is TGTGCCAGCAGCGACCTAGTCGACACCGGGGAGCTGTTTTTT. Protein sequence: CASSDLVDTGELFF.

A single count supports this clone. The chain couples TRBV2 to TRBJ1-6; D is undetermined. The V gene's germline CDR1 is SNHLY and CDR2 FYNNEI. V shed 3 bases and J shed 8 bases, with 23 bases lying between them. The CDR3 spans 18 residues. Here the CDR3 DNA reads TGTGCCAGCAGTGATCCTGGTGAGGGTTTTTGGAGTTATTCACCCCTCCACTTT. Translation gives CASSDPGEGFWSYSPLHF. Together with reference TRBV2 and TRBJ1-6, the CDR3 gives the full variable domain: EPEVTQTPSHQVTQMGQEVILRCVPISNHLYFYWYRQILGQKVEFLVSFYNNEISEKSEIFDDQFSVERPDGSNFTLKIRSTKLEDSAMYFCASSDPGEGFWSYSPLHFGNGTRLTVT.

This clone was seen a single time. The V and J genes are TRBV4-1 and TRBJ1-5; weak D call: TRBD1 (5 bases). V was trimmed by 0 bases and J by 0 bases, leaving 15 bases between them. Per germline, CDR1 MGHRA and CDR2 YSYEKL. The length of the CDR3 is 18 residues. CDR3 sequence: CASSQEAGTDYSNQPQHF. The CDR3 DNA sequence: TGCGCCAGCAGCCAAGAGGCCGGGACGGACTATAGCAATCAGCCCCAGCATTTT.

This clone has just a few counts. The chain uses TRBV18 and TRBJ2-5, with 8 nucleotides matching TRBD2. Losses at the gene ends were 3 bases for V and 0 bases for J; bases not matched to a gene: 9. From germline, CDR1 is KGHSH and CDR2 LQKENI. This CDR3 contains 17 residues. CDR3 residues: CASSPGVAGPYQETQYF. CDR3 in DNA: TGTGCCAGCTCACCGGGTGTAGCGGGGCCGTACCAAGAGACCCAGTACTTC.

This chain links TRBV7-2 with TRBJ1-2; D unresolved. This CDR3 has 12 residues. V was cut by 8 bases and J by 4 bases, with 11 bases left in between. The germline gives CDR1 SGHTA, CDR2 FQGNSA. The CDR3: CASSSSPYGYTF. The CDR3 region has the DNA TGTGCCAGCTCTAGCTCCCCCTATGGCTACACCTTC.

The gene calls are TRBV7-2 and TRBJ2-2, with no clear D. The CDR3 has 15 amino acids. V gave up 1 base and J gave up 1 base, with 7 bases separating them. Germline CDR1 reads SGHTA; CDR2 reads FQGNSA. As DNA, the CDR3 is TGTGCCAGCAGCTTAGTTTCTCAGAACACCGGGGAGCTGTTTTTT. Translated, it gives CASSLVSQNTGELFF. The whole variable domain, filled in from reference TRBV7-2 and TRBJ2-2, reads GAGVSQSPSNKVTEKGKDVELRCDPISGHTALYWYRQSLGQGLEFLIYFQGNSAPDKSGLPSDRFSAERTGGSVSTLTIQRTQQEDSAVYLCASSLVSQNTGELFFGEGSRLTVL.

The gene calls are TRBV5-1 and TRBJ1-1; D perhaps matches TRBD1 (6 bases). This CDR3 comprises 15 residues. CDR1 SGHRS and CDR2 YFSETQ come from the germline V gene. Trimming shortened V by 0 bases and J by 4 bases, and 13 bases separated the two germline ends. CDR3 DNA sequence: TGCGCCAGCAGCTTGGATGGGGGGCTGATCACTGAAGCTTTCTTT. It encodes CASSLDGGLITEAFF.

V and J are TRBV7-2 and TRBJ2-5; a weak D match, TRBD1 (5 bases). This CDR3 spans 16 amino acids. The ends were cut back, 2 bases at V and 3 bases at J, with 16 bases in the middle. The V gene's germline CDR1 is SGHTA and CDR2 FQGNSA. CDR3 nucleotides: TGTGCCAGCAGCTTAAGAAAGGCAGGGATGAAAGAGACCCAGTACTTC. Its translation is CASSLRKAGMKETQYF.

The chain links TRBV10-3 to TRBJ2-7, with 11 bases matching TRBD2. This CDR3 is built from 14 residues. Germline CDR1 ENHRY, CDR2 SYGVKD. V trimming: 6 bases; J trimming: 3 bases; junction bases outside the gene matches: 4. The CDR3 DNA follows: TGTGCCATCAGCGGGACTAGCGGTCTCTACGAGCAGTACTTC. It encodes CAISGTSGLYEQYF.